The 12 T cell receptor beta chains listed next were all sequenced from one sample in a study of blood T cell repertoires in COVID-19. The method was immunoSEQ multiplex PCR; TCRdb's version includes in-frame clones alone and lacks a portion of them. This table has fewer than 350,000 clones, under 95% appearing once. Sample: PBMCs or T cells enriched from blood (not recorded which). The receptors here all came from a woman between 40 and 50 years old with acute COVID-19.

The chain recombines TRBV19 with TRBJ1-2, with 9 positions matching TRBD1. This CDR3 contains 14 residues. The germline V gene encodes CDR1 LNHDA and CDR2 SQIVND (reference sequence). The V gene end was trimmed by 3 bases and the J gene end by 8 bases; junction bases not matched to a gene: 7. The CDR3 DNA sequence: TGTGCCAGTAGTATCGACAGGGGGAGGGAGGGCTACACCTTC. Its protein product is CASSIDRGREGYTF. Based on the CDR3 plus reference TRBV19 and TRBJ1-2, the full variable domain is DGGITQSPKYLFRKEGQNVTLSCEQNLNHDAMYWYRQDPGQGLRLIYYSQIVNDFQKGDIAEGYSVSREKKESFPLTVTSAQKNPTAFYLCASSIDRGREGYTFGSGTRLTVV.

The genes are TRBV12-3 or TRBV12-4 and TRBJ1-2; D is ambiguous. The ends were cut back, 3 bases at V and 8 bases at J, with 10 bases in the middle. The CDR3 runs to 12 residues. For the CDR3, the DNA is TGTGCCAGCAGTTTTGGAGGTTGGGGCTACACCTTC. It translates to CASSFGGWGYTF.

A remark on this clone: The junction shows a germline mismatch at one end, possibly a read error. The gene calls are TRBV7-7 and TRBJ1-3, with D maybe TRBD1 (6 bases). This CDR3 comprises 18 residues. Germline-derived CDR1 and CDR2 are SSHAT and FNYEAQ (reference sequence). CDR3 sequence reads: CASSSRGGAKPSGNTIYF. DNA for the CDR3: TGTGCTAGCAGCTCCAGGGGAGGGGCCAAACCCTCTGGAAACACCATATATTTT.

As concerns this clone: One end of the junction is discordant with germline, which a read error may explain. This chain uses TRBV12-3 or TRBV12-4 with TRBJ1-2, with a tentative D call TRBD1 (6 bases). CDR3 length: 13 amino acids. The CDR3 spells CASRKTGNYGYTF. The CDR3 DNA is TGTGCTAGCAGAAAGACAGGCAACTATGGCTACACCTTC.

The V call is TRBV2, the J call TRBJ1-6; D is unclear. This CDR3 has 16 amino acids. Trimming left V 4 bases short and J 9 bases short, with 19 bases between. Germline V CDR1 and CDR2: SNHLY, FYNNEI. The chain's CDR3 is CASSVVSVQLGSPLHF. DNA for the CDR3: TGTGCCAGCAGTGTTGTGTCCGTACAGCTCGGTTCACCCCTCCACTTT.

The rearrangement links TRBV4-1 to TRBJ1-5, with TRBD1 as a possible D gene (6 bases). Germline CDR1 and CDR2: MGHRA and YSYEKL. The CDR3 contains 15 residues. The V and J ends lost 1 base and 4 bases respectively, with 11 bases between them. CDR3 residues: CASSQGTGINQPQHF. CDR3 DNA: TGCGCCAGCAGCCAAGGAACAGGGATTAATCAGCCCCAGCATTTT.

CDR3 bases: TGTGCCAGCAGTTCGGCTTTGGGGGCGACGGCGGACACTGAAGCTTTCTTT. Its translation is CASSSALGATADTEAFF. The chain links TRBV28 to TRBJ1-1; weak D call: TRBD1 (6 bases). The CDR3 spans 17 residues. Germline V gene lookup returns CDR1 MDHEN and CDR2 SYDVKM. V lost 4 bases and J lost 3, with 21 bases in between.

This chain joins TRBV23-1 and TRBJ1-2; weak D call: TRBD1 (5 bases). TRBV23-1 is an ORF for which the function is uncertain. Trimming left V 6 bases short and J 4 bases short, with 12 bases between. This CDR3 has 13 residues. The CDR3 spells CASRTGGSYGYTF. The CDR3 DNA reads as TGCGCCAGCAGAACCGGGGGTTCCTATGGCTACACCTTC.

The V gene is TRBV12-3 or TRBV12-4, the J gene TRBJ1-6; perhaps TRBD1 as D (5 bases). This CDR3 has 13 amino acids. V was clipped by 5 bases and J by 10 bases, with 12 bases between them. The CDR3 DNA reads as TGTGCCAGCAGTCCGGGCTGGGGCTCACCCCTCCACTTT. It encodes CASSPGWGSPLHF.

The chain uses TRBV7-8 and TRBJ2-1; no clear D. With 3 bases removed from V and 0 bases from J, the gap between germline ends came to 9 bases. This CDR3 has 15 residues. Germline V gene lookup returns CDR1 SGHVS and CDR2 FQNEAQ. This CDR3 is CASSFATPSYNEQFF. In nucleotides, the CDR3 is TGTGCCAGCAGCTTTGCGACTCCCTCCTACAATGAGCAGTTCTTC.

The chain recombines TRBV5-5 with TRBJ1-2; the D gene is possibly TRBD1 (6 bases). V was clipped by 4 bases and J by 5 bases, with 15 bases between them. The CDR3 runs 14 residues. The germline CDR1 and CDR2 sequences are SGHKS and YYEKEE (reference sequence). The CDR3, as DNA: TGTGCCAGCAGCGTAGGACAGCTCATATATGGCTACACCTTC. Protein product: CASSVGQLIYGYTF.

The CDR3 sequence is CASSTQVLNQPQHF. The CDR3, as DNA: TGTGCCAGTAGTACACAGGTTCTCAATCAGCCCCAGCATTTT. V gene TRBV19 combines with J gene TRBJ1-5; maybe TRBD1 (5 bases). CDR1 is LNHDA, CDR2 SQIVND, per germline (reference sequence). V dropped 4 bases and J dropped 3 bases, with 10 bases sitting between them. The CDR3 contains 14 residues.